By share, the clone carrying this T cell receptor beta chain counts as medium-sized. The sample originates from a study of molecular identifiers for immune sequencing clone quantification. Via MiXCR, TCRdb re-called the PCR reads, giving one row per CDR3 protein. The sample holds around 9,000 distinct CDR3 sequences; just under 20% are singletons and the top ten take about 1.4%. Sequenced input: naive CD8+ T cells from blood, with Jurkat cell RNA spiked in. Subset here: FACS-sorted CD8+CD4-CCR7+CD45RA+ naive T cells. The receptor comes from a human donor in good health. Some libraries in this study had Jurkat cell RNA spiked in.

The CDR3 DNA is TGCGCCAGCAGCCAAGATTGGCAGGGGGTTAATTCACCCCTCCACTTT. Translated: CASSQDWQGVNSPLHF. V gene TRBV4-3 combines with J gene TRBJ1-6; 7 bases are shared with TRBD1. Germline lookup yields CDR1 LGHNA and CDR2 YSLEER. The J segment lost 6 bases and the V segment lost 0 bases, leaving 5 bases of the junction unmatched. There are 16 residues in the CDR3.